A selection of T cell receptor beta chains follows, all from one sample in a study of blood T cell repertoires in COVID-19. Profiled with immunoSEQ multiplex PCR; TCRdb holds only in-frame clones, not every one. The sample lists approximately 280,000 clones, roughly nine tenths occurring once. Sequenced material: PBMCs or T cells enriched from blood (not recorded which). The receptors derive from a woman aged 55-75 years who had recovered from COVID-19. CDR3s include the opening cysteine and the closing phenylalanine or tryptophan. D genes are given only for firm matches. Clone sizes are given selectively: once, few, many, or a class where the clone is expanded.

>-|TRBJ2-1|TRBV9|-
TGTGCCAGCAGCCCGCGACAGGACGGATACAATGAGCAGTTCTTC
CASSPRQDGYNEQFF
>-|TRBJ2-7|TRBV29-1|-
TGCAGCGTCGCGGGCCCCTCAACCTACGAGCAGTACTTC
CSVAGPSTYEQYF
>TRBD1|TRBJ2-5|TRBV19|-
TGTGCCAGTAGTACCGGACAGGCAGGGACCCAGTACTTC
CASSTGQAGTQYF
>-|TRBJ2-2|TRBV5-1|few
TGCGCCAGCAGCCCACAGGGGAACACCGGGGAGCTGTTTTTT
CASSPQGNTGELFF
>TRBD1|TRBJ1-5|TRBV19|-
TGTGCCACATCCGGGACAGGAGGGAGCAATCAGCCCCAGCATTTT
CATSGTGGSNQPQHF
>TRBD2|TRBJ2-7|TRBV28|-
TGTGCCAGCAGCCTCTTAGCGGGAGTAGCAAAGGAGCAGTACTTC
CASSLLAGVAKEQYF
>-|TRBJ1-1|TRBV28|-
TGTGCCAGCTTGATACTTGGTGGTGGTTCTGAAGCTTTCTTT
CASLILGGGSEAFF
>-|TRBJ2-1|TRBV19|-
TGTGCCAGTAGTTGGGGGGAATATAACAATGAGCAGTTCTTC
CASSWGEYNNEQFF
>-|TRBJ1-1|TRBV6-5|-
TGTGCCAGCGGGGCGGGGCCGGGCACTGAAGCTTTCTTT
CASGAGPGTEAFF
>-|TRBJ1-1|TRBV28|-
TGTGCCAGCAGTTTTCTTGAAGACAAGATGAACACTGAAGCTTTCTTT
CASSFLEDKMNTEAFF
>TRBD1|TRBJ2-4|TRBV19|-
TGTGCCAGTAGTAACAGGACCAGGACAGGACAAAACATTCAGTACTTC
CASSNRTRTGQNIQYF
>-|TRBJ1-4|TRBV4-2|-
TGTGCCAGCAGCCAAGATCTGCAGGGCAGGAACCCAGGAAAACTGTTTTTT
CASSQDLQGRNPGKLFF
>-|TRBJ2-2|TRBV27|once
TGTGCCAGCAGTTTGGACTACCGGAACACCGGGGAGCTGTTTTTT
CASSLDYRNTGELFF
>TRBD1|TRBJ1-1|TRBV2|few
TGTGCTTCCAAGTACGGGACAGGGAACACTGAAGCTTTCTTT
CASKYGTGNTEAFF
>TRBD1|TRBJ1-6|TRBV6-5|-
TGTGCCAGCAGTCCGGGACAGGGAAAAGAAACCCTCCACTTT
CASSPGQGKETLHF
>-|TRBJ1-1|TRBV28|-
TGTGCCAGCAGTTTCCCAGCCCGGGTTACTGAAGCTTTCTTT
CASSFPARVTEAFF
>-|TRBJ2-3|TRBV24-1|-
TGTGCCACCAGTGATCCGACCTTGACAGCTAGCACAGATACGCAGTATTTT
CATSDPTLTASTDTQYF
>TRBD1|TRBJ2-2|TRBV10-3|few
TGTGCCACCAAGAATGGGACAGCCCTGACCGGGGAGCTGTTTTTT
CATKNGTALTGELFF
>-|TRBJ2-1|TRBV6-1|once
TGTGCCGCGTGCGGGACGCCATACAATGAGCAGTTCTTC
CAACGTPYNEQFF
>TRBD2|TRBJ2-1|TRBV28|once
TGTGCCAGCATTTCCCTAGCGGGGGGGTTTAATGAGCAGTTCTTC
CASISLAGGFNEQFF
>TRBD2|TRBJ2-2|TRBV7-6|-
TGTGCCAGCAGCCCAATAGCGGGGACGGGTAGCGGGGAGCTGTTTTTT
CASSPIAGTGSGELFF
>TRBD1|TRBJ1-2|TRBV7-2|-
TGTGCCAGCAGCTTGTCACAGGGGGCGGGAGGCTACACCTTC
CASSLSQGAGGYTF
>-|TRBJ1-2|TRBV12-3/TRBV12-4|-
TGTGCCAGCAGTTTGATGGAGACCTTCATCTACACCTTC
CASSLMETFIYTF
>-|TRBJ2-7|TRBV27|-
TGTGCCAGCAGCGGGTCCTCCTACGAGCAGTACTTC
CASSGSSYEQYF
>-|TRBJ1-3|TRBV2|-
TGTGCCAGCAGTGAGAGATCGGTCGATCTACTATATTTT
CASSERSVDLLYF
>TRBD2|TRBJ2-5|TRBV3-1/TRBV3-2|-
TGTGCCAGCAGCCGCGAGGTTGCGGGGGGACAAGAGACCCAGTACTTC
CASSREVAGGQETQYF
>-|TRBJ2-2|TRBV7-2|-
TGTGCCAGCAGCCCCCCCCCGGGACTCGGGGGGGAGCTGTTTTTT
CASSPPPGLGGELFF
>TRBD2|TRBJ2-7|TRBV6-5|-
TGTGCCAGCAGGGTAGGTAGTAGCGGGGCCTACGAGCAGTACTTC
CASRVGSSGAYEQYF
>TRBD1|TRBJ2-5|TRBV30|-
TGTGCCTGGAGTGCCGGACAGGGATCCCTCGTAGTTGCAGAGACCCAGTACTTC
CAWSAGQGSLVVAETQYF
>TRBD2|TRBJ2-5|TRBV24-1|-
TGTGCCACCCAACTAGCGGGCCAAGAGACCCAGTACTTC
CATQLAGQETQYF
>-|TRBJ2-6|TRBV7-9|-
TGTGCCAGCAGCTTAAGCAAAGCAGGGTTAGGGGCCAACGTCCTGACTTTC
CASSLSKAGLGANVLTF
>TRBD2|TRBJ2-7|TRBV9|-
TGTGCCAGCAGCCCGGGACTAGCGGTGGAGCAGTACTTC
CASSPGLAVEQYF
>TRBD2|TRBJ2-1|TRBV5-1|-
TGCGCCAGCAGCCGGGGACTAGCGGTCAATGAGCAGTTCTTC
CASSRGLAVNEQFF
>-|TRBJ2-1|TRBV6-4|-
TGTGCCAGCAGTGACTCGGGGGCCCCCATAAATGAGCAGTTCTTC
CASSDSGAPINEQFF
>-|TRBJ2-1|TRBV19|-
TGTGCCAGTAGTAGTCGGGGGAGAGGGTTAAATGAGCAGTTCTTC
CASSSRGRGLNEQFF
>TRBD2|TRBJ2-2|TRBV12-5|once
TGTGCTAGTGGTTTGGGGGAACTTAGCGGGGTGAACACCGGGGAGCTGTTTTTT
CASGLGELSGVNTGELFF
>-|TRBJ1-4|TRBV24-1|-
TGTGCCACCAGTGATACCGGACAGCAGCCTTCAACTAATGAAAAACTGTTTTTT
CATSDTGQQPSTNEKLFF
>TRBD1|TRBJ1-4|TRBV2|-
TGTGCCAGCTGTCGGCGACAGGGAACTAATGAAAAACTGTTTTTT
CASCRRQGTNEKLFF
>TRBD1|TRBJ1-4|TRBV5-1|few
TGCGCCAGCAGCTTATCAGGGGGCGAGGAAAAACTGTTTTTT
CASSLSGGEEKLFF
>-|TRBJ2-2|TRBV5-1|-
TGCGCCAGCAGCTTGGAGGACGGGGGCACCGGGGAGCTGTTTTTT
CASSLEDGGTGELFF
>TRBD1|TRBJ1-2|TRBV5-1|few
TGCGCCAGCAGCTTAATAACAGGGGACTATGGCTACACCTTC
CASSLITGDYGYTF
>-|TRBJ1-2|TRBV7-2|once
TGTGCCAGCAGCCTCTACTGGGAGTTAGGCTACACCTTC
CASSLYWELGYTF
>-|TRBJ2-3|TRBV21-1|-
TGTGCCAGCAGCATTAGCGGGAGACAAAGAGATACGCAGTATTTT
CASSISGRQRDTQYF
>-|TRBJ2-7|TRBV7-9|-
TGTGCCAGCAGCTCAACAGCAGGCCCCTACGAGCAGTACTTC
CASSSTAGPYEQYF
>-|TRBJ2-3|TRBV10-1|-
TGCGCCAGCAGTGACGATCACTCCACGCAGTATTTT
CASSDDHSTQYF
>-|TRBJ1-6|TRBV5-4|-
TGTGCCAGCAGCCCACAGGGTAGTCCCCTCCACTTT
CASSPQGSPLHF
>-|TRBJ1-2|TRBV3-1/TRBV3-2|-
TGTGCCAGCAGCCTTTGGACAACGGGTCCGATCTATGGCTACACCTTC
CASSLWTTGPIYGYTF
>TRBD1|TRBJ2-7|TRBV5-1|-
TGCGCCAGCAGCTTGGACGGGACAGCCTACGAGCAGTACTTC
CASSLDGTAYEQYF
>TRBD2|TRBJ2-3|TRBV10-3|-
TGTGCCATCAATCCCCTCGGACTAGCGGGGGGGCCGGGCGCAGATACGCAGTATTTT
CAINPLGLAGGPGADTQYF
>-|TRBJ2-2|TRBV2|-
TGTGCCAGCAGACCACAGGGTGCCGGGGAGCTGTTTTTT
CASRPQGAGELFF
>TRBD1|TRBJ2-3|TRBV6-5|-
TGTGCCAGCAGCCGCGACAGGGGCGCAGATACGCAGTATTTT
CASSRDRGADTQYF
>TRBD2|TRBJ2-7|TRBV28|-
TGTGCCAGCACTAGCGGGGGGGCATTTCACGAGCAGTACTTC
CASTSGGAFHEQYF
>-|TRBJ1-5|TRBV2|-
TGTGCCAGCAGTCGCGGGACTGCCGATCAGCCCCAGCATTTT
CASSRGTADQPQHF